The 32 T cell receptor beta chains below were found in one sample sequenced in a study of PD-L1 blockade in urothelial cancer. This sample's time point: pretreatment peripheral blood. Clones were sequenced by immunoSEQ multiplex PCR, and TCRdb holds only the in-frame ones, with some missing. The sample records fewer than 80,000 clones, 65% to 90% being singletons. This specimen was PBMCs, taken around atezolizumab (anti-PD-L1) treatment. The receptors originated from a man between 70 and 80 years old with urothelial cancer.

This clone has only a few counts. DNA of the CDR3: TGTGCCTGGAGTCCCGGGACAGTCTCCTACGAGCAGTACTTC. This gives the protein CAWSPGTVSYEQYF. The chain combines TRBV30 with TRBJ2-7; TRBD1 agrees at 7 bases. The V and J ends lost 2 bases and 0 bases, in that order; junction bases with no gene match: 4. Germline V lookup: CDR1 GTSNPN, CDR2 SVGIG (reference sequence). The CDR3 contains 14 residues.

This clone is a singleton in its sample. A junction end diverges from the germline sequence, so it may reflect a read error. The CDR3 region is CAGSDWTEPATNEKLFF. The DNA of the CDR3 is TGTGCCGGCAGTGACTGGACAGAACCAGCAACTAATGAAAAACTGTTTTTT. The chain joins TRBV6-4 to TRBJ1-4; TRBD1 is a possible D gene (6 bases). Germline loops: CDR1 MRHNA, CDR2 SNTAGT. The CDR3 extends over 17 amino acids.

The sample holds a few counts of this clone. The chain employs TRBV13 and TRBJ1-2, with D possibly being TRBD1 (5 bases). The CDR3 covers 16 residues. V lost 0 bases and J lost 0, with 11 bases in between. Germline V gives CDR1 PRHDT, CDR2 FYEKMQ (reference sequence). The CDR3 DNA follows: TGTGCCAGCAGCTTAGGGGGCAGGGAAGCTAACTATGGCTACACCTTC. Translated, it gives CASSLGGREANYGYTF.

This clone was seen a single time. V is TRBV2 and J is TRBJ2-3, with TRBD2 matching 7 bases. The germline gives CDR1 SNHLY, CDR2 FYNNEI. The ends lost 6 bases at V and 3 bases at J; junction bases unmatched: 12. This CDR3 is built from 16 residues. As DNA, the CDR3 is TGTGCCAGCAGCCCTAGGGTGGCGGGAGTAACAGATACGCAGTATTTT. Its translation: CASSPRVAGVTDTQYF.

The chain carries TRBV5-1 and TRBJ2-3; D might be TRBD2 (6 bases). The CDR3 has 15 amino acids. Trimming cost V 6 bases and J 4 bases, with 18 bases left between them. Germline CDR1 is SGHRS and CDR2 is YFSETQ. The CDR3 loop is CASKPSAPLSDTQYF. The CDR3 nucleotides read TGCGCCAGCAAACCTAGCGCCCCGTTGTCAGATACGCAGTATTTT.

The chain uses TRBV7-2 and TRBJ1-5; D gene unclear. CDR1 and CDR2 from the germline V gene are SGHTA and FQGNSA. V lost 3 bases, J lost 10 bases, and 13 bases lay in between. The CDR3 is made up of 13 amino acids. CDR3 loop: CASSLVPETPQHF. CDR3 sequence (DNA): TGTGCCAGCAGCTTGGTCCCAGAGACACCCCAGCATTTT.

The chain couples TRBV6-6 to TRBJ1-1; TRBD1 is a possible D gene (5 bases). This CDR3 has 13 residues. Trimming shortened V by 6 bases and J by 4 bases, and 12 bases separated the two germline ends. Germline CDR1 and CDR2: MNHNY and SVGAGI (reference sequence). CDR3 bases: TGTGCCAGCAGCGGCCCGGGGGGCACTGAAGCTTTCTTT. Translated: CASSGPGGTEAFF.

The chain uses TRBV30 and TRBJ1-2; a possible D gene is TRBD1 (5 bases). The V and J ends lost 2 bases and 4 bases respectively, with 11 bases between them. Germline V gives CDR1 GTSNPN, CDR2 SVGIG (reference sequence). The CDR3 spans 13 residues. CDR3 DNA: TGTGCCTGGAGTCCGGTGGGGGGCTATGGCTACACCTTC. Translated, it gives CAWSPVGGYGYTF.

This chain connects TRBV5-1 to TRBJ2-3, with 7 bases fitting TRBD1. Per germline, CDR1 SGHRS and CDR2 YFSETQ. J was trimmed by 1 base and V by 2 bases; bases with no gene match: 4. CDR3 length: 15 residues. CDR3 region: CASSLVGTGTDTQYF. The CDR3, as DNA: TGCGCCAGCAGCTTAGTCGGGACAGGCACAGATACGCAGTATTTT.

In its sample, this clone was seen once. The chain joins TRBV25-1 to TRBJ2-2, with 10 bases aligning to TRBD1. With V trimmed by 5 bases and J by 6 bases, 6 bases remained unmatched. This CDR3 spans 15 amino acids. The germline V gene encodes CDR1 MGHDK and CDR2 SYGVNS. The CDR3: CASSSPGQGSGELFF. The CDR3 DNA reads TGTGCCAGCAGTAGTCCGGGACAGGGGTCCGGGGAGCTGTTTTTT.

This chain joins TRBV15 and TRBJ2-1; D unclear. CDR1 and CDR2 from the germline V gene are LNHNV and YYDKDF (reference sequence). The CDR3 consists of 13 residues. With 1 base removed from V and 7 bases from J, the gap between germline ends came to 8 bases. The CDR3 nucleotides are TGTGCCACCAGCAGAGGCGATGAGAATGAGCAGTTCTTC. Translating gives CATSRGDENEQFF.

The rearrangement joins TRBV10-1 to TRBJ2-1; D unclear. V lost 0 bases, J lost 6 bases, and 9 bases lay in between. This CDR3 spans 14 amino acids. Per the germline V gene, CDR1 is WNHNN and CDR2 is SYGVQD (reference sequence). This chain's CDR3 is CASSESSRINEQFF. The CDR3 DNA follows: TGCGCCAGCAGTGAGTCGAGCAGGATCAATGAGCAGTTCTTC.

This chain links TRBV23-1 with TRBJ1-1; D gene uncertain. TRBV23-1 has ORF status, its function being uncertain. Trimming removed 4 bases from V and 1 base from J, with 13 bases in between. CDR3 size: 15 residues. The CDR3: CASSLSGGRNTEAFF. The DNA for the CDR3 is TGCGCCAGCAGTCTTTCGGGAGGGAGGAACACTGAAGCTTTCTTT.

In this sample, this clone turned up many times. The V gene is TRBV20-1, the J gene TRBJ2-3; D gene ambiguous. The V end was cut by 3 bases, the J end by 9 bases, with 10 bases between. The CDR3 totals 11 residues. Germline V gene sequence: CDR1 DFQATT, CDR2 SNEGSKA (reference sequence). Here the CDR3 DNA reads TGCAGTGCTAGTTTGTTGGAGACGCAGTATTTT. This encodes CSASLLETQYF.

The chain combines TRBV6-1 with TRBJ2-2; D is perhaps TRBD2 (5 bases). V was clipped by 7 bases and J by 2 bases, with 14 bases between them. This CDR3 is 15 amino acids long. Germline CDR1 and CDR2: MNHNS and SASEGT. The CDR3 reads CASTAVGGNTGELFF. The CDR3 DNA follows: TGTGCCAGCACAGCGGTTGGAGGAAACACCGGGGAGCTGTTTTTT.

The chain combines TRBV4-1 with TRBJ2-1; D is uncertain. This CDR3 has 16 amino acids. The V and J ends lost 1 base and 3 bases respectively, with 13 bases between them. Germline-derived CDR1 and CDR2 are MGHRA and YSYEKL. The CDR3 coding sequence is TGCGCCAGCAGCCAAGTTAGGCTAGTGGTCTACAATGAGCAGTTCTTC. This codes for CASSQVRLVVYNEQFF.

This chain uses TRBV28 with TRBJ1-5; 9 nucleotides align to TRBD1. Germline V gene data show CDR1 as MDHEN and CDR2 as SYDVKM. The V and J ends lost 5 bases and 5 bases, in that order; junction bases with no gene match: 7. There are 15 residues in the CDR3. CDR3 amino acids: CASSRPGQGYQPQHF. The CDR3 coding sequence is TGTGCCAGCAGTAGGCCGGGACAGGGATATCAGCCCCAGCATTTT.

This chain links TRBV11-2 with TRBJ2-1; D is perhaps TRBD1 (5 bases). Trimming pared 5 bases from V and 6 bases from J, leaving 11 bases between. Germline CDR1 and CDR2: SGHAT and FQNNGV. CDR3 length equals 13 residues. The CDR3 DNA is TGTGCCAGCAGCACAGGAAACTTCAATGAGCAGTTCTTC. Translated: CASSTGNFNEQFF.

The chain recombines TRBV7-9 with TRBJ1-3; D is perhaps TRBD1 (5 bases). V shed 0 bases and J shed 2 bases, with 11 bases lying between them. Germline V gives CDR1 SEHNR, CDR2 FQNEAQ (reference sequence). This CDR3 region has 16 residues. The CDR3 DNA reads TGTGCCAGCAGCTTAGCGCTGGGCAGGGCTGGAAACACCATATATTTT. This codes for CASSLALGRAGNTIYF.

This clone was observed a handful of times. V gene TRBV10-3 combines with J gene TRBJ1-1, with 7 bases matching TRBD1. The junction had 7 bases not matched to a gene; V was cut back by 3 bases and J by 6 bases. Germline CDR1 and CDR2: ENHRY and SYGVKD. This CDR3 is 14 amino acids long. The CDR3 spells CAISERQGDAEAFF. DNA of the CDR3: TGTGCCATCAGTGAAAGGCAGGGGGACGCTGAAGCTTTCTTT.

This clone was found once. This rearrangement joins TRBV2 to TRBJ2-7; 13 nucleotides agree with TRBD2. The CDR3 is 13 residues long. Per the germline V gene, CDR1 is SNHLY and CDR2 is FYNNEI. The junction had 3 bases not matched to a gene; V was cut back by 6 bases and J by 7 bases. CDR3 nucleotide sequence: TGTGCCAGCAGCTTACTAGCGGGAGGGGAGCAGTACTTC. Protein sequence: CASSLLAGGEQYF. Combining the CDR3 with reference TRBV2 and TRBJ2-7 gives the whole variable domain EPEVTQTPSHQVTQMGQEVILRCVPISNHLYFYWYRQILGQKVEFLVSFYNNEISEKSEIFDDQFSVERPDGSNFTLKIRSTKLEDSAMYFCASSLLAGGEQYFGPGTRLTVT.

The chain is built from TRBV19 and TRBJ1-2; 7 bases agree with TRBD1. The J segment lost 7 bases and the V segment lost 4 bases, leaving 9 bases of the junction unmatched. The CDR3 is made up of 14 amino acids. Germline CDR1 reads LNHDA; CDR2 reads SQIVND (reference sequence). CDR3 DNA: TGTGCCAGTAGTACCCTTGACAGGGCGGCTGGCTACACCTTC. Protein sequence: CASSTLDRAAGYTF.

This chain joins TRBV27 and TRBJ2-1; TRBD1 is a possible D gene (5 bases). Trimming pared 6 bases from V and 14 bases from J, leaving 17 bases between. This CDR3 is 12 amino acids long. Per the germline V gene, CDR1 is MNHEY and CDR2 is SMNVEV (reference sequence). The chain's CDR3 is CASSLEQVHEFF. The CDR3 DNA reads as TGTGCCAGCAGCCTTGAACAGGTACATGAGTTCTTC.

The chain uses TRBV2 and TRBJ1-2; TRBD1 matches 7 bases. Germline V CDR1 and CDR2: SNHLY, FYNNEI. The CDR3 is 14 amino acids. V lost 8 bases and J lost 2; bases outside the gene matches: 8. This CDR3 reads CASETPDRNYGYTF. CDR3 coding DNA: TGTGCCAGCGAAACGCCGGACAGGAACTATGGCTACACCTTC. Full variable domain (missing parts from reference TRBV2 and TRBJ1-2): EPEVTQTPSHQVTQMGQEVILRCVPISNHLYFYWYRQILGQKVEFLVSFYNNEISEKSEIFDDQFSVERPDGSNFTLKIRSTKLEDSAMYFCASETPDRNYGYTFGSGTRLTVV.

The rearrangement joins TRBV27 to TRBJ2-1; 11 nucleotides line up with TRBD2. The CDR3 totals 15 residues. Germline CDR1 MNHEY, CDR2 SMNVEV (reference sequence). V was clipped by 7 bases and J by 2 bases; unmatched bases: 4. The CDR3: CASTPTSGAYNEQFF. The CDR3 DNA sequence: TGTGCCAGCACCCCGACTAGCGGGGCCTACAATGAGCAGTTCTTC.

The chain carries TRBV2 and TRBJ2-5; 8 bases agree with TRBD2. CDR1 and CDR2 (germline): SNHLY, FYNNEI. After removal of 6 bases from V and 3 bases from J, the junction contained 6 bases not matched to a gene. The CDR3 has 14 residues. The CDR3 loop is CASRSGSKEETQYF. As DNA, the CDR3 is TGTGCCAGCAGGAGCGGGAGTAAAGAAGAGACCCAGTACTTC.

This rearrangement joins TRBV5-5 to TRBJ1-2; D remains unclear. This CDR3 contains 13 residues. The germline V gene has CDR1 SGHKS and CDR2 YYEKEE (reference sequence). V was trimmed by 2 bases and J by 6 bases, leaving 11 bases between them. In DNA form, the CDR3 reads TGTGCCAGCAGCTTAACAGCCTTCGATGGCTACACCTTC. Its protein product is CASSLTAFDGYTF.

This clone was observed a single time. The V call is TRBV16, the J call TRBJ2-3; the D is unclear. V was cut by 3 bases and J by 3 bases, with 4 bases left in between. This CDR3 spans 12 amino acids. CDR1 KGHSY and CDR2 FQNENV come from the germline V gene. CDR3 bases: TGTGCCAGCAGCCAGAGAACAGATACGCAGTATTTT. It encodes CASSQRTDTQYF.

The sample holds a few counts of this clone. V gene TRBV6-6 combines with J gene TRBJ2-5; D possibly corresponds to TRBD2 (5 bases). The CDR3 extends over 14 amino acids. Trimming stripped 2 bases from V and 0 bases from J, with 7 bases between. CDR1 and CDR2 (germline): MNHNY, SVGAGI (reference sequence). The CDR3 coding sequence is TGTGCCAGCAGTTACGAGAGGGACCAAGAGACCCAGTACTTC. It codes for CASSYERDQETQYF.

The chain uses TRBV18 and TRBJ2-3, with D possibly matching TRBD2 (5 bases). Germline CDR1 KGHSH, CDR2 LQKENI. V gave up 1 base and J gave up 0 bases, with 11 bases separating them. CDR3 length equals 16 residues. CDR3 sequence (DNA): TGTGCCAGCTCACCACTCCGGGAACCAAGCACAGATACGCAGTATTTT. This sequence encodes CASSPLREPSTDTQYF.

J is TRBJ1-4 and V is TRBV2; D is uncertain. This CDR3 is 14 amino acids long. V was pared by 4 bases and J by 7 bases, with 13 bases between. Looked up from germline, CDR1 is SNHLY and CDR2 is FYNNEI. CDR3 sequence: CASSARVVGEKLFF. CDR3 nucleotides: TGTGCCAGCAGTGCGAGGGTTGTTGGTGAAAAACTGTTTTTT.

The rearrangement links TRBV7-2 to TRBJ2-5, with D possibly matching TRBD2 (6 bases). From germline, CDR1 is SGHTA and CDR2 FQGNSA. The CDR3 runs 14 residues. Trimming pared 5 bases from V and 1 base from J, leaving 11 bases between. Written as DNA, the CDR3 is TGTGCCAGCAGCCTGGGACTTACCCAAGAGACCCAGTACTTC. Protein sequence: CASSLGLTQETQYF.